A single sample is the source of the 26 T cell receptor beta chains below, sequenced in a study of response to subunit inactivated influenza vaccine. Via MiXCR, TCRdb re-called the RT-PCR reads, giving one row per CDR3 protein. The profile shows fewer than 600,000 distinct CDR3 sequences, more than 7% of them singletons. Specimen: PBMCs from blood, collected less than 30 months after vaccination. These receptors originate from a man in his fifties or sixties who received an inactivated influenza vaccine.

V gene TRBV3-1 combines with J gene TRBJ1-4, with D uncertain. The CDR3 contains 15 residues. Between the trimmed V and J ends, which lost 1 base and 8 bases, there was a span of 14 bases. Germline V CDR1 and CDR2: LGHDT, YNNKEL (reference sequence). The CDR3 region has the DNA TGTGCCAGCAGCCAAGTTTCTGCGGTAGCAGAAAAACTGTTTTTT. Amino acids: CASSQVSAVAEKLFF. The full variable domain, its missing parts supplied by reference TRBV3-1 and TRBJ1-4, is DTAVSQTPKYLVTQMGNDKSIKCEQNLGHDTMYWYKQDSKKFLKIMFSYNNKELIINETVPNRFSPKSPDKAHLNLHINSLELGDSAVYFCASSQVSAVAEKLFFGSGTQLSVL.

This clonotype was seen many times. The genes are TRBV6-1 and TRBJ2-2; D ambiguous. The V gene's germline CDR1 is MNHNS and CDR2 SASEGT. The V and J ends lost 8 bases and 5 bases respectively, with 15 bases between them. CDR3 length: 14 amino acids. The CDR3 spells CASLRTGRTGELFF. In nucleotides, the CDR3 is TGTGCCAGCCTCAGAACCGGAAGGACCGGGGAGCTGTTTTTT.

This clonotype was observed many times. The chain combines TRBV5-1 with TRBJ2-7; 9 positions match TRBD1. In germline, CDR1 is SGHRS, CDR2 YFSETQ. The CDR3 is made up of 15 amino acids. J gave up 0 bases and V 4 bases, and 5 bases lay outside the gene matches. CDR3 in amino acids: CASSLGQGASYEQYF. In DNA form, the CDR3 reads TGCGCCAGCAGCCTGGGACAGGGTGCCTCCTACGAGCAGTACTTC. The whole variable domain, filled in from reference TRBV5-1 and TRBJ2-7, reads KAGVTQTPRYLIKTRGQQVTLSCSPISGHRSVSWYQQTPGQGLQFLFEYFSETQRNKGNFPGRFSGRQFSNSRSEMNVSTLELGDSALYLCASSLGQGASYEQYFGPGTRLTVT.

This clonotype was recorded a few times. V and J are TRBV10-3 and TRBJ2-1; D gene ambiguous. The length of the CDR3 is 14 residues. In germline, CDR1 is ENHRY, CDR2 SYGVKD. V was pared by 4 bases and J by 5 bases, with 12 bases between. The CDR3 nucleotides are TGTGCCATCAGTGGAAGGCCTACCAACAATGAGCAGTTCTTC. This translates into CAISGRPTNNEQFF.

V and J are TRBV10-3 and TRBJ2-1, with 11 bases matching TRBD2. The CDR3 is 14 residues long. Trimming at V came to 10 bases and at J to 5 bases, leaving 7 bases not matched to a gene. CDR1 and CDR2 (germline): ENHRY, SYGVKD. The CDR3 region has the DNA TGTGCCACGAAGGGGACTAGCGGAGACAATGAGCAGTTCTTC. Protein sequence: CATKGTSGDNEQFF.

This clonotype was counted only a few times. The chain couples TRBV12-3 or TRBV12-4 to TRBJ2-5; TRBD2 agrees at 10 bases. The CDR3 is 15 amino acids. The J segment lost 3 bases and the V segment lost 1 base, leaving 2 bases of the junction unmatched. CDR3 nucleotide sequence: TGTGCCAGCAGTTTAGAGGGACTAGCGAAAGAGACCCAGTACTTC. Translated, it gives CASSLEGLAKETQYF.

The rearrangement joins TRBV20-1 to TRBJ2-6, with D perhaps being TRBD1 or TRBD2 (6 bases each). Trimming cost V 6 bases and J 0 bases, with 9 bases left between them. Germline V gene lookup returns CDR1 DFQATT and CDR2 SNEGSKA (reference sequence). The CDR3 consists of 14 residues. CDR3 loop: CSAEGGSGANVLTF. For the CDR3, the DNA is TGCAGTGCAGAGGGGGGCTCTGGGGCCAACGTCCTGACTTTC.

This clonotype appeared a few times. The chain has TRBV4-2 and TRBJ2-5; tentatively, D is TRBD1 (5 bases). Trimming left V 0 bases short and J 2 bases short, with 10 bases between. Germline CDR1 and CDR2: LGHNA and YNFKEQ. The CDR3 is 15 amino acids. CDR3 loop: CASSQDAQGQETQYF. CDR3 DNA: TGTGCCAGCAGCCAAGATGCCCAGGGACAAGAGACCCAGTACTTC.

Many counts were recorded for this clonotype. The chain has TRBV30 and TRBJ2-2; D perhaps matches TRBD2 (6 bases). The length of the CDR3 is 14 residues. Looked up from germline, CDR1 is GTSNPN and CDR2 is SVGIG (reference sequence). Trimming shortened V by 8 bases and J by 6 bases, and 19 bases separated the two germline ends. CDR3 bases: TGTGCCACAACTTGGAGGGCTAGGGCCGGGGAGCTGTTTTTT. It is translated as CATTWRARAGELFF.

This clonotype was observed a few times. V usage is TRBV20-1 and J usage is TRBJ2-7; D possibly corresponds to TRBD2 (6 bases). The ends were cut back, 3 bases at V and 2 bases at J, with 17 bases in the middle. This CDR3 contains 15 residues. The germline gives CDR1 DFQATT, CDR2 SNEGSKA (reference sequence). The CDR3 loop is CSASTPRRGPYEQYF. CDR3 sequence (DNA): TGCAGTGCTAGCACGCCGCGGCGGGGACCCTACGAGCAGTACTTC.

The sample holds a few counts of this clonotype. The CDR3 region is CASRSGKNEQFF. The CDR3 DNA follows: TGTGCCAGCAGGAGCGGAAAGAATGAGCAGTTCTTC. The V and J genes are TRBV6-2 or TRBV6-3 and TRBJ2-1; possible D gene TRBD2, 5 bases. The ends were cut back, 6 bases at V and 7 bases at J, with 10 bases in the middle. The germline CDR1 and CDR2 sequences are MNHEY and SVGEGT. This CDR3 is 12 amino acids long.

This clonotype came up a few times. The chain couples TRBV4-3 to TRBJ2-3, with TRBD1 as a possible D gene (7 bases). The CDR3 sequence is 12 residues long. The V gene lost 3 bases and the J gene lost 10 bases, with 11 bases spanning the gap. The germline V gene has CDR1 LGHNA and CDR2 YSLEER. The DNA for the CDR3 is TGCGCCAGCAGCCATCAGGGGGGATCGCAGTATTTT. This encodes CASSHQGGSQYF.

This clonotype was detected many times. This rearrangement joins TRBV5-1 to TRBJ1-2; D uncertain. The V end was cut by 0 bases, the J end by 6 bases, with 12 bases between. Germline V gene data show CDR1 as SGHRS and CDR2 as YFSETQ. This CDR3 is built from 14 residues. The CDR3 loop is CASSLVGDGDGYTF. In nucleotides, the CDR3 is TGCGCCAGCAGCTTGGTCGGGGATGGAGATGGCTACACCTTC.

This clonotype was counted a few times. The CDR3 loop reads CASSLVSRAYNEQFF. DNA for the CDR3: TGTGCCAGCAGCTTAGTTTCCCGCGCCTACAATGAGCAGTTCTTC. The chain links TRBV7-9 to TRBJ2-1; D remains unclear. Germline V CDR1 and CDR2: SEHNR, FQNEAQ (reference sequence). The CDR3 runs 15 residues. V lost 1 base and J lost 2, with 9 bases in between.

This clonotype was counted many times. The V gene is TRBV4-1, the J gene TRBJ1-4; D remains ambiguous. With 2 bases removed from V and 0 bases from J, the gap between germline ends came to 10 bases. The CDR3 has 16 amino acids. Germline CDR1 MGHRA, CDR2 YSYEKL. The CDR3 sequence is CASSQQERATNEKLFF. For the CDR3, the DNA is TGCGCCAGCAGCCAACAAGAGAGGGCAACTAATGAAAAACTGTTTTTT.

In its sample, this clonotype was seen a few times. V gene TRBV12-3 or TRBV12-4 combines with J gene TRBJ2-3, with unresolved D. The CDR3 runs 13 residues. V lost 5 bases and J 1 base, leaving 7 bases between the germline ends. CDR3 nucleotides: TGTGCCAGCAGTGGACGCCGCACAGATACGCAGTATTTT. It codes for CASSGRRTDTQYF.

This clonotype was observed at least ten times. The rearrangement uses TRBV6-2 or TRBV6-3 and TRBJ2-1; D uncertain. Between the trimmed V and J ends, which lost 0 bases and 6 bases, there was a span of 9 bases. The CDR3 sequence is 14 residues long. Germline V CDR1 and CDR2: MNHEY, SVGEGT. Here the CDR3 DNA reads TGTGCCAGCAGTTACTCGATAATCAGCAATGAGCAGTTCTTC. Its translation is CASSYSIISNEQFF.

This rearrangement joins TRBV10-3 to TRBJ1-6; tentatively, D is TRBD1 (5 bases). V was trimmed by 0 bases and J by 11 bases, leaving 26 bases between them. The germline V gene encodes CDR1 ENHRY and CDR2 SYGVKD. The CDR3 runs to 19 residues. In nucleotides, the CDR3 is TGTGCCATCAGTGAGTCGAAGGGGCCTGCGGGCCCCTTTCAGACACCCCTCCACTTT. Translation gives CAISESKGPAGPFQTPLHF.

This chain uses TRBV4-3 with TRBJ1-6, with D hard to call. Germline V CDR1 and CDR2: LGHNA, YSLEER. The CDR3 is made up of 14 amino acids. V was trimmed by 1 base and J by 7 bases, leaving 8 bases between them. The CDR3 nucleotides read TGCGCCAGCAGCCAAGTTTTGTCGAATTCACCCCTCCACTTT. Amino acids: CASSQVLSNSPLHF.

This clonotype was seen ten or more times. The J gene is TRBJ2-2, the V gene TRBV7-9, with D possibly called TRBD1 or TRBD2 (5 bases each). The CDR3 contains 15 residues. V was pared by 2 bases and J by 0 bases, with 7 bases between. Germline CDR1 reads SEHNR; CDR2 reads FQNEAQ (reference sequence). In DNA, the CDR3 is TGTGCCAGCAGCTTACGGGACGCGAACACCGGGGAGCTGTTTTTT. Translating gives CASSLRDANTGELFF.

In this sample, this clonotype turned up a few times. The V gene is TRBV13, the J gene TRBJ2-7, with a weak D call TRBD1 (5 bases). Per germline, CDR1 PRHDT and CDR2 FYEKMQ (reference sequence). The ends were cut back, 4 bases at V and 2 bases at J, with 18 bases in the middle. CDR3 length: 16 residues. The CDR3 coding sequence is TGTGCCAGCAGCTCGCTACAGGCGGAAGGGGCCTACGAGCAGTACTTC. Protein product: CASSSLQAEGAYEQYF.

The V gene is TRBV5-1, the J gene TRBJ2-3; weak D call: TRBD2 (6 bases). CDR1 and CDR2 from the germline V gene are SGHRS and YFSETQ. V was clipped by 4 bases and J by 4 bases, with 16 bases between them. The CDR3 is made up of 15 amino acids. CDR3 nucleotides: TGCGCCAGCAGCCTCTCTAGCGCAGTAGCAGATACGCAGTATTTT. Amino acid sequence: CASSLSSAVADTQYF.

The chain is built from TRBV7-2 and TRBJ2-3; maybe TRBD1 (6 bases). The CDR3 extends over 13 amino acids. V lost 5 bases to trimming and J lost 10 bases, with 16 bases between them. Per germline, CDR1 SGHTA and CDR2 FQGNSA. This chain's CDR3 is CASSDLQGWSQYF. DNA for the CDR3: TGTGCCAGCAGCGACTTACAGGGATGGTCGCAGTATTTT.

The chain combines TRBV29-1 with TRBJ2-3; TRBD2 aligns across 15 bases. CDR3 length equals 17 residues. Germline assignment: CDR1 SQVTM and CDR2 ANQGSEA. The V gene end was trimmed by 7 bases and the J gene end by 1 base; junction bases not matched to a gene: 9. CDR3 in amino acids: CSGAGLAGGRGTDTQYF. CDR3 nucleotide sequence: TGCAGCGGGGCTGGACTAGCGGGAGGGAGGGGCACAGATACGCAGTATTTT.

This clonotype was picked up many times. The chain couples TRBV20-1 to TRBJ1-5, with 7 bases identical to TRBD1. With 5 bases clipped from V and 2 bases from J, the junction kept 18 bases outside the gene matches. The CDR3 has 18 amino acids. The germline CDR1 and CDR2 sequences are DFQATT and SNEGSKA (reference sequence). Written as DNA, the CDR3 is TGCAGTGCTGAAAATAACCGGGACAGCGTTGGCGGCAATCAGCCCCAGCATTTT. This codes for CSAENNRDSVGGNQPQHF.

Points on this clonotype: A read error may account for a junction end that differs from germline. CDR3 in amino acids: CCARDPGRDSNQPQHF. In nucleotides, the CDR3 is TGCTGTGCTAGAGATCCAGGACGGGATAGCAATCAGCCCCAGCATTTT. The chain couples TRBV20-1 to TRBJ1-5; unclear D gene. CDR1 and CDR2 from the germline V gene are DFQATT and SNEGSKA (reference sequence). The CDR3 loop spans 16 amino acids.